This passage covers 15 T cell receptor beta chains from one sample sequenced in a study of OX40 agonist ivuxolimab in advanced cancers. Generated by immunoSEQ multiplex PCR, the TCRdb table keeps only in-frame clones and is missing some. The sample records tens of thousands of clones, about 88% being singletons. This specimen consisted of CD4+ or CD8+ T cells sorted from blood, obtained in a trial of the OX40 agonist ivuxolimab. These receptors were taken from an adult with an advanced solid tumor such as melanoma, head and neck, liver or kidney cancer.

The V gene is TRBV6-5, the J gene TRBJ2-3, with 8 bases matching TRBD2. This CDR3 contains 14 residues. Germline lookup yields CDR1 MNHEY and CDR2 SVGAGI. J lost 6 bases, V lost 0 bases, and 2 bases had no gene match. DNA for the CDR3: TGTGCCAGCAGTTACTCCCAGCGGGGGGATACGCAGTATTTT. This sequence encodes CASSYSQRGDTQYF.

This clone was detected a few times. This chain uses TRBV6-5 with TRBJ2-7; D gene ambiguous. Trimming stripped 0 bases from V and 2 bases from J, with 11 bases between. Germline V gene sequence: CDR1 MNHEY, CDR2 SVGAGI. The CDR3 consists of 15 residues. The CDR3 loop is CASSYSYYDTYEQYF. The CDR3 bases are TGTGCCAGCAGTTACTCGTACTACGACACCTACGAGCAGTACTTC.

This clone was detected once. This sequence joins TRBV27 and TRBJ1-5; D call uncertain. The CDR3 loop spans 14 amino acids. Germline loops: CDR1 MNHEY, CDR2 SMNVEV (reference sequence). Trimming took 6 bases from V and 5 from J, leaving 14 bases between them. In nucleotides, the CDR3 is TGTGCCAGCAGGAACGCGGGAGGTTATCAGCCCCAGCATTTT. It encodes CASRNAGGYQPQHF.

V gene TRBV11-3 combines with J gene TRBJ2-3; D possibly matches TRBD1 or TRBD2 (6 bases each). The ends were cut back, 3 bases at V and 4 bases at J, with 17 bases in the middle. CDR1 and CDR2 from the germline V gene are SGHNT and YENEEA. The CDR3 has 16 residues. In nucleotides, the CDR3 is TGTGCCAGCAGCTTTAAACGTACGGAGGGGGCAGATACGCAGTATTTT. Translation gives CASSFKRTEGADTQYF.

For the CDR3, the DNA is TGTGCCAGCAGCTTAGATGGGAAGGATTATCAGCCCCAGCATTTT. It codes for CASSLDGKDYQPQHF. The genes are TRBV11-2 and TRBJ1-5; D is unclear. Germline V CDR1 and CDR2: SGHAT, FQNNGV. CDR3 length: 15 residues. V lost 0 bases to trimming and J lost 5 bases, with 11 bases between them.

This clone was detected only once. The chain is built from TRBV12-1 and TRBJ2-3. TRBV12-1 is an annotated pseudogene. The CDR3 has 18 amino acids. The CDR3 spells CASSFGELFFWVTDTQYF. CDR3 DNA: TGTGCCAGCAGCTTTGGGGAACTGTTTTTCTGGGTAACAGATACGCAGTATTTT.

This clone was detected only a few times. J is TRBJ1-6 and V is TRBV10-3; no definite D call. Germline V gene lookup returns CDR1 ENHRY and CDR2 SYGVKD. Between the trimmed V and J ends, which lost 3 bases and 5 bases, there was a span of 11 bases. The CDR3 extends over 15 amino acids. The CDR3 DNA follows: TGTGCCATCAGTGAAGGCAGGACCAATAATTCACCCCTCCACTTT. This translates into CAISEGRTNNSPLHF.

The CDR3, as DNA: TGTACCGGGACAGGCCACACAAAATACTATGGCTACACCTTC. It translates to CTGTGHTKYYGYTF. The rearrangement uses TRBV19 and TRBJ1-2, with 8 bases that match TRBD1. CDR3 size: 14 residues. Germline loops: CDR1 LNHDA, CDR2 SQIVND (reference sequence).

CDR3 sequence (DNA): TGTGCCAGCAGCTTAGGGAAACAACAGGTCAAGTCGGAGACCCAGTACTTC. Amino acids: CASSLGKQQVKSETQYF. The rearrangement uses TRBV7-8 and TRBJ2-5; possible D gene TRBD1, 5 bases. The germline gives CDR1 SGHVS, CDR2 FQNEAQ. The CDR3 length is 17 residues. Between the trimmed V and J ends, which lost 1 base and 5 bases, there was a span of 20 bases.

This sequence joins TRBV18 and TRBJ1-3; possible D gene TRBD1, 5 bases. This CDR3 contains 15 residues. Germline lookup yields CDR1 KGHSH and CDR2 LQKENI. Trimming took off 2 bases at V and 1 base at J, with 9 bases between the two ends. The CDR3 DNA reads as TGTGCCAGCTCACCAACAGGAACATCTGGAAACACCATATATTTT. Its protein product is CASSPTGTSGNTIYF.

The chain couples TRBV4-1 to TRBJ1-2; 7 bases align to TRBD1. Germline assignment: CDR1 MGHRA and CDR2 YSYEKL. CDR3 length: 17 amino acids. V lost 1 base, J lost 7 bases, and 15 bases stayed unmatched. CDR3 in DNA: TGCGCCAGCAGCCAAGCCCTCCTCCCGGCAGGGGGTGTTGGCTACACCTTC. This encodes CASSQALLPAGGVGYTF.

This sequence joins TRBV7-3 and TRBJ1-6; TRBD1 matches 7 bases. Germline V gene lookup returns CDR1 SGHTA and CDR2 FQGTGA. CDR3 size: 15 residues. Trimming took 5 bases from V and 5 from J; bases not matched to a gene: 6. CDR3 region: CASSLDRVDNSPLHF. In DNA form, the CDR3 reads TGTGCCAGCAGCCTCGACAGGGTGGATAATTCACCCCTCCACTTT.

J is TRBJ2-1 and V is TRBV27; D perhaps matches TRBD2 (5 bases). This CDR3 has 13 amino acids. V was pared by 3 bases and J by 5 bases, with 8 bases between. Germline V gives CDR1 MNHEY, CDR2 SMNVEV (reference sequence). CDR3 DNA: TGTGCCAGCAGTTTGAGGGTAGACAATGAGCAGTTCTTC. As protein: CASSLRVDNEQFF.

The V call is TRBV2, the J call TRBJ2-7; TRBD1 aligns across 8 bases. V lost 5 bases, J lost 1 base, and 7 bases stayed unmatched. The CDR3 has 15 residues. Germline V gene lookup returns CDR1 SNHLY and CDR2 FYNNEI. CDR3 coding DNA: TGTGCCAGCAGTTCCTCCGACAGGGGATCCTACGAGCAGTACTTC. Translated, it gives CASSSSDRGSYEQYF.

CDR3 residues: CASSLEGGTLYGYTF. For the CDR3, the DNA is TGCGCCAGCAGCTTGGAGGGGGGCACACTCTATGGCTACACCTTC. This chain connects TRBV5-1 to TRBJ1-2, with D possibly matching TRBD1 (6 bases). CDR3 length equals 15 residues. Looked up from germline, CDR1 is SGHRS and CDR2 is YFSETQ. V lost 0 bases and J lost 4, with 13 bases in between. The full variable domain, in which reference TRBV5-1 and TRBJ1-2 provide the parts outside the CDR3, is KAGVTQTPRYLIKTRGQQVTLSCSPISGHRSVSWYQQTPGQGLQFLFEYFSETQRNKGNFPGRFSGRQFSNSRSEMNVSTLELGDSALYLCASSLEGGTLYGYTFGSGTRLTVV.